Reported below is one T cell receptor (beta chain). This sample also contains other DNA sequences that code for the same CDR3. The sample comes from a study of blood T cell repertoires in COVID-19. Libraries were prepared by immunoSEQ multiplex PCR; TCRdb keeps only in-frame clonotypes and omits some of them. The table has about 73,000 clones, more than 70% seen once. This receptor was obtained from a man in his fifties or sixties with active COVID-19. Sequenced: peripheral blood.

CDR3 nucleotides: TGTGCCAGCAGTAGCGGTCTAGATACGCAGTATTTT. This encodes CASSSGLDTQYF. The rearrangement links TRBV28 to TRBJ2-3; possibly TRBD2 for D (5 bases). CDR1 and CDR2 from the germline V gene are MDHEN and SYDVKM. This CDR3 is 12 amino acids long. V was shortened by 5 bases and J by 5 bases, with 8 bases between the two germline ends.